In this sample, the clone carrying this TCR beta chain turned up many times. The data were taken from a study of T cells in Graves' hyperthyroidism and ophthalmopathy. TCR beta CDR3 sequences were amplified from RNA transcripts. A first-round RT-PCR of the TCR CDR3 used the HTBI primer set. TCRdb itself ran the multiplex PCR reads through MiXCR, one entry per CDR3 protein. The data show around 690,000 distinct CDR3 sequences, around 15% seen once. Germline V gene lookup returns CDR1 SGHAT and CDR2 FQNNGV. V was shortened by 5 bases and J by 9 bases, with 26 bases between the two germline ends. The CDR3 runs to 17 residues.

The TCR comes from a man aged 50 to 59 with Graves' hyperthyroidism. The sequenced material came from blood. The chain combines TRBV11-2 with TRBJ2-1; tentatively, D is TRBD2 (6 bases). Here the CDR3 reads CASSTLAPTTERGEQFF. The CDR3 nucleotides read TGTGCCAGCAGCACCCTAGCGCCTACCACCGAAAGGGGTGAGCAGTTCTTC.